This TCR beta chain originates from a study of cytomegalovirus exposure and HLA in healthy donors. A note on this clone: Its antigen is unidentified.

Germline V lookup: CDR1 MNHEY, CDR2 SVGAGI. With V trimmed by 4 bases and J by 0 bases, 6 bases remained unmatched. The CDR3 extends over 16 amino acids. The PCR was carried out with 60 Vbeta primers and 13 Jbeta primers. Repertoires were generated with immunoSEQ multiplex PCR, while TCRdb's copy carries only in-frame clones and drops some. The table shows about 200,000 clones, with around 83% occurring only once. Findings and caveats of the study: Upon later analysis, HLA-associated TCR beta chains proved more clonally expanded than other, equally common chains.

Specimen: PBMCs. This chain connects TRBV6-5 to TRBJ2-3; 8 nucleotides match TRBD2. This TCR derives from a woman younger than 30 in good health and CMV-seronegative. The CDR3 spells CASSSSGTRSTDTQYF. CDR3 coding DNA: TGTGCCAGCAGTTCGTCCGGGACTAGGAGCACAGATACGCAGTATTTT.